This is a list of T cell receptor beta chains from one sample in a study of human T cells and chemical hapten exposure. MiXCR, run by TCRdb on the RACE reads, gives a single entry per CDR3 protein. Among about 380,000 distinct CDR3 sequences, about 6% were seen once, and the ten largest hold around 6%. Source: whole blood, taken in connection with sensitization to the hapten diphenylcyclopropenone (DPC). The origin of the receptors is a woman aged 18-29 years with alopecia areata. Some clones in this sample may be carry-over from other donors' samples. The CDR3 runs from the conserved cysteine through the conserved F or W. Rows give clone size only sometimes, using once, few, many, or a class for an expanded clone.

v_gene | abundance | CDR3aa
TRBV20-1 | . | CSARERGLAGGRNIQYF
TRBV7-2 | . | CASSSRRENEQFF
TRBV27 | . | CASSPRESDEQFF
TRBV6-6 | . | CASGAQSTEAFF
TRBV13 | many | CASSLGRGQYEQFF
TRBV13 | . | CASSNKLENSPLHF
TRBV6-2/TRBV6-3 | . | CATWGSRGRNEQFF
TRBV21-1 | . | CASSKKTEADTQYF
TRBV7-9 | . | CASSPSSGTGTYEQYF
TRBV20-1 | few | CSARAGSGNEKLFF
TRBV20-1 | many | CSAAGSGSGNTIYF
TRBV18 | . | CASSGQGVAEAFF
TRBV3-1 | many | CASGHLNTGELFF
TRBV7-9 | few | CASSLLLGLGNEKLFF
TRBV20-1 | many | CSALDQSATNEKLFF
TRBV6-6 | many | CASRSASYEQYF
TRBV5-1 | many | CASSLWGAVDNQPQHF
TRBV7-9 | few | CASRGISYTQYF
TRBV7-8 | many | CASSLAGTPTDTQYF
TRBV28 | . | CASSPRGGAASYEQYF
TRBV9 | . | CASSQGQLHNEQFF
TRBV6-5 | . | CASSFEGAGANVLTF
TRBV10-3 | . | CAIKSGTSGVDEQYF
TRBV6-5 | . | CASSYNGYSPLHF
TRBV18 | few | CASSGDGHNSPLHF
TRBV6-6 | many | CASSYKASIMGNIQYF
TRBV27 | many | CASSRYGPGNTIYF
TRBV6-1 | . | CASADPAQRDEQYF
TRBV7-6 | many | CASSLYLTDQPQHF
TRBV19 | many | CASSFRLAGGYNEQFF
TRBV7-6 | many | CASSPRGANEAFF
TRBV9 | . | CASRTTRRTDTQYF
TRBV10-3 | . | CAISESGSPYGYTF
TRBV6-2/TRBV6-3 | many | CASRYYGYTF
TRBV4-2 | few | CASSPEGDRPNYGYTF
TRBV7-2 | . | CASSSIPPYEQYF
TRBV11-2 | . | CASSPGTPEGAFF
TRBV27 | . | CASSSETSGGGNEQFF
TRBV5-1 | once | CASSLGLTEETQYF
TRBV12-3/TRBV12-4 | . | CASSLRGRGLTIANTGELFF
TRBV15 | many | CATSREGQGSSPLHF
TRBV7-8 | . | CASTIFGTTYEQYF
TRBV6-2/TRBV6-3 | . | CASSYPPGQETQYF
TRBV7-2 | many | CASSFWLGLDGELFF
TRBV4-1 | . | CASSQGIKDRGYNSPLHF
TRBV7-3 | many | CASSFEGDTEAFF
TRBV9 | many | CASSVSSVSSYNEQFF
TRBV7-9 | many | CASSPGVGDYNSPLHF
TRBV9 | many | CASSVVGTDTQYF
TRBV7-2 | many | CASSLGGWADTQYF
TRBV2 | many | CASSEGGRPGQYF
TRBV5-4 | . | CASSLVILQGWSTEAFF
TRBV6-5 | many | CASSRQEMNTEAFF
TRBV2 | . | CASSERAGSPEKLFF
TRBV12-3/TRBV12-4 | . | CASSLVGTETVSNYGYTF
TRBV6-2/TRBV6-3 | . | CASSLLAGALGTQYF
TRBV4-1 | many | CASSQVIFPVGTEAFF
TRBV2 | . | CATYGTGLGNTEAFF
TRBV6-2/TRBV6-3 | few | CASRKGQVGSYEQYF